This TCR beta chain was profiled in a study of cytomegalovirus exposure and HLA in healthy donors (dated by TCRdb to about 2017). At the level of the whole study: In an earlier analysis of about 560 of the donors, about 270 Gb of sequence data and 117 million unique TCR beta sequences from roughly 190 million T cells were reported. HLA typing included class I and class II loci at four-digit resolution. An early release that covered some 630 HLA-typed donors contained approximately 290 gigabases of sequencing data and 80 million or so unique TCR sequences. Among roughly 370 genotyped donors of the cohort, an average of about 240,000 unique TCR beta nucleotide sequences were sequenced per donor, roughly 18% of them non-productive. To predict cytomegalovirus infection status, the study combined high-throughput TCR immunosequencing, statistical association of individual TCRs with disease status, and machine learning. Donor age, sex, ethnicity and CMV serostatus were compiled together with the repertoire data. An earlier analysis of around 580 of the donors used high-throughput TCR beta sequencing to judge whether each TCR beta V gene segment behaved as functional or pseudogenic. The study aimed to test whether cataloging public T cell receptors could reveal signatures of past pathogen exposure. Rather than using new phenotypic data, the later analysis identified candidate immune exposures from TCR beta sequences and from how often those sequences occurred across donors. All discovery cohort repertoires had been generated using a single sequencing platform. Among the approximately 420 genotyped donors, roughly 80% belonged to the genetic ancestry cluster associated with self-reported Caucasian donors. A later genetic analysis used genome-wide SNP genotypes for about 55% of the 666 donors, treating that subset as a discovery cohort. Because of strong linkage in the cohort, roughly five DR-DQ haplotypes were treated as single units for association and clustering. Typing coverage differed by locus: A, B, C, DRB1 and DQB1 were typed in about 629-640 donors, DQA1 in 500 to 550, DPA1 in 600 to 610, and DPB1 in just under 490. To study patterns of TCR occurrence, a later analysis re-analyzed previously published TCR beta repertoires from under 750 donors and added high-resolution HLA genotyping. Besides the first cohort of some 670 subjects, a separate validation cohort made up of about 120 different subjects was used. The T cell repertoires of some 700 subjects were profiled by immunosequencing and related to cytomegalovirus serostatus.

Trimming takes 6 bases from V and 7 bases from J, and the germline ends sit 19 bases apart. CDR1 MDHEN and CDR2 SYDVKM were looked up in the germline V gene. The CDR3 has 14 amino acids, counting the end cysteine and phenylalanine. Only the CDR3 DNA stays, 42 bases, in frame from base 1. The library came from the immunoSEQ multiplex PCR assay. For the multiplex PCR, a mixture combining 60 forward primers for TCR Vbeta segments and 13 reverse primers for TCR Jbeta segments was used. The CDR3 region of rearranged TCR beta genes was amplified from genomic DNA by a multiplex PCR assay. The amplified TCR beta libraries were sequenced on the Illumina HiSeq System as 87-base-pair reads. The published analysis was carried out like this. Across the 500 to 700 repertoires, a later analysis counted approximately 75 million unique TCR beta chains, roughly 11 million of which were shared by at least two donors. Raw reads were error-corrected and collapsed into unique sequences with a nearest-neighbor algorithm that merged closely related sequences to remove PCR and sequencing errors. V, D and J gene segments were assigned by aligning CDR3 sequences to IMGT reference sequences. Each retained sequence needed at least a six-nucleotide match to both a V gene segment and a J gene segment. A rearrangement was called productive if the CDR3 had no stop codons and remained in frame with V and J, and every other rearrangement was called non-productive. Following IMGT convention, CDR3 was defined as the stretch from the second conserved V-encoded cysteine up to the conserved J-encoded phenylalanine. Sequences without an unambiguous match to a single V gene segment were excluded from the earlier analysis of several hundred of the donors. An earlier analysis of a few hundred of the donors called V segments functional above 56.7% productive rearrangements and segregating when the between-donor standard deviation exceeded 5%. A statistical classification framework was built for diagnosing cytomegalovirus status from the catalog of TCR beta chain sequences. V and J gene assignment, in a later analysis, came from comparing TCR nucleotide sequences with IMGT/GENE-DB human TR gene sequences. A later analysis assigned CDR3 sequences and most-parsimonious VDJ recombination scenarios with the TCRdist pipeline. In a later analysis, each TCR beta chain was defined by its CDR3 amino acid sequence together with its V-gene family, and reads without a unique V-gene family were excluded. To address suspected cross-contamination and a sequencing artifact, a later analysis removed around 590 highly shared, low-generation-probability nucleotide sequences. In a later analysis, a clonal expansion index for each public chain was calculated from normalized within-repertoire ranks of inferred template counts. In a later analysis, generation probabilities were computed with a VDJ recombination model fitted to out-of-frame rearrangements, and the resulting probabilities were checked against IGoR. In a later analysis, hypergeometric tests were used to score TCR-TCR, TCR-HLA and TCR-CMV co-occurrence, with a repertoire-size bias correction applied to TCR pairs. A later analysis estimated false discovery rates by permuting HLA or CMV assignments 20 times. In a later analysis, co-occurring TCRs were grouped with DBSCAN, and TCRdist sequence similarity was added when clustering was performed within HLA-allele-positive subsets. For co-occurrence clustering, repertoires with fewer than 30,000 or more than 120,000 public chains were excluded, along with roughly 5 repertoires with anomalous nucleotide sharing. Held by TCRdb, this immuneACCESS table contains in-frame sequences only and omits some clones. Under half of the omission traces to an unresolved V gene where checked; the cause of the rest is unknown. V, J and clone size are taken as reported in that table, and D and trimming were inferred from the DNA itself. This sample holds roughly 170,000 clones; 75% to 85% were observed only once. The ten largest clones take up around 7.3% of the sample.

The cohort comprised 550 to 700 healthy bone marrow donors. At the time of sampling, all cohort members were nominally healthy, though unrecorded immune exposures were likely present. The donor was CMV seropositive and was included in the group of about 290 seropositive cohort members. Each donor provided a peripheral blood sample, and peripheral blood mononuclear cells were used for TCR beta sequencing. The Qiagen DNeasy Blood Extraction Kit was used to extract genomic DNA from the blood cell samples. This clone has a single count. Its antigen remains undetermined. No base quality information exists; no much larger clone differs at one position. The paper's findings and limits, for the study overall: In a later analysis, the rate of TCR association differed among HLA loci, with DRB1 alleles having the most associated TCRs and HLA-C alleles having the fewest. HLA typing was unavailable for some donors at each locus, so association tests used only the typed subset. Most TCR sequences were seen in very few donors, while some public TCRs were found in many individuals. Correlated functional status among segregating V segments might reflect linkage disequilibrium, but an unknown experimental factor could not be ruled out. This cohort had only TCR beta chains sequenced, and the lack of alpha or paired-chain data limited which features could be detected. Compared with equally common non-associated chains, HLA-associated TCR beta chains in a later analysis were more clonally expanded and had lower generation probabilities. A further reported finding was that TCR beta sequences accurately predicted the HLA-A and HLA-B alleles for most subjects in the first cohort. In a later analysis, several top co-occurrence clusters were reported to appear linked to parvovirus B19, influenza, CMV and Epstein-Barr virus. Broadly in line with IMGT annotations, most TCR beta V segments showed up in productive rearrangements about 90% or about 30% of the time in an earlier analysis of 587 of the donors. According to a later analysis, most CMV-associated TCR beta chains appeared to be HLA-restricted, and the HLA associations seemed to be driven largely by CMV exposure. In a later genetic analysis, a missense DCLRE1C variant was associated with V-gene and J-gene trimming of TCR beta chains, and the association was replicated in an independent cohort. The classifier was reported to diagnose cytomegalovirus status with high specificity and sensitivity in both the original and validation cohorts. A cluster of highly shared sequence variants was judged likely to be a technical artifact of the sequencing pipeline. For the cohort, immune exposure information was limited to CMV serostatus. A few of the identified cytomegalovirus-associated TCR beta chains were confirmed in vitro to be specific for cytomegalovirus antigens. Assigning TCR associations to individual alleles was difficult when HLA alleles, especially DR and DQ, strongly co-occurred. The study listed 150 to 200 TCR beta chains as associated with cytomegalovirus. Specific HLA alleles were associated with around 18,000 TCR beta sequences at a false discovery rate of 0.05 in a later analysis. The authors suggested that the approach could potentially be extended to other disease states and immunological phenotypes. Presence/absence analyses assumed roughly uniform sequencing depth across donors, an assumption that may not hold. Compared with the approximately 710-donor mean, donors in an Asian-associated ancestry cluster had fewer N-insertions in productive TCRs, according to a later genetic analysis. Because counts were too low, about 15 rarely observed V segments, including chromosome 9 orphons, were left out of the earlier analysis of approximately 580 of the donors. The 87-base-pair reads could not distinguish some IMGT-functional V segments, including TRBV6-2 and TRBV6-3, so those segments were excluded.

This TCR derives from a man aged 25 to 45 in good health and CMV-seropositive. The V gene is TRBV28 and the J gene is TRBJ2-7, with a weak D call of TRBD2 (6 bases match). Sequencing was performed on PBMCs. This receptor carries the CDR3 CASSPGHREYEQYF. The DNA sequence is given as TGTGCCAGCAGCCCCGGTCATCGGGAGTATGAGCAGTACTTC.